This entry is about one TCR beta chain. Through a sample-barcoded 5' primer and a J-beta primer mix, a second PCR was run for roughly 7 to 11 cycles. Using its own MiXCR run on the 5' RACE reads, TCRdb lists one record per CDR3 protein. Among some 890,000 distinct CDR3 sequences listed, around 29% were seen once. This CDR3 spans 16 amino acids. V lost 5 bases to trimming and J lost 0 bases, with 14 bases between them. Looked up from germline, CDR1 is DFQATT and CDR2 is SNEGSKA (reference sequence). The sample originates from a study of blood T cells in healthy people across ages. This sample was shared with a second study, whose subject was T cells of mothers and their children. This second study notes: Random nucleotides (2-4) and sample barcodes were added by the M1S primer used in the second PCR.

Material: blood. The TCR sequence derives from a woman between 35 and 50 years old in good health. The chain has TRBV20-1 and TRBJ1-6, with D hard to call. CDR3: CSAEDRVTSYNSPLHF. For the CDR3, the DNA is TGCAGTGCTGAAGACCGTGTGACCTCCTATAATTCACCCCTCCACTTT.